The clone carrying this T cell receptor (beta chain) came up a few times. As yet, its antigen is unknown. The sample is drawn from a study of T cells after yellow fever vaccination. This CDR3 has 15 residues. The germline V gene has CDR1 SGHVS and CDR2 FQNEAQ. Deletions cut 5 bases from V and 3 bases from J, with 16 bases between. Study-wide results and caveats: Once the booster was given, most primary-vaccination clones reappeared, at roughly 96% for CD4 and more than 85% for CD8. Weaker overall, the secondary response nonetheless peaked faster (day 5 versus 15).

Researchers made TCR cDNA using 5'RACE template switching, and this step added a universal primer site and UMIs. Via MiXCR, TCRdb re-called the 5' RACE reads, giving one row per CDR3 protein. The sample contains 500,000 to 700,000 distinct CDR3 sequences, less than 20% of which appear only once. This sequence joins TRBV7-8 and TRBJ1-2, with D perhaps TRBD1 (5 bases). The specimen was PBMCs, collected 15 days after the yellow fever booster vaccination. This receptor was taken from a man in his thirties or forties who received the YFV17D yellow fever vaccine. The CDR3 DNA follows: TGTGCCAGCAGCGAAGACGGGACTTCTTACTATGGCTACACCTTC. Amino acid sequence: CASSEDGTSYYGYTF.